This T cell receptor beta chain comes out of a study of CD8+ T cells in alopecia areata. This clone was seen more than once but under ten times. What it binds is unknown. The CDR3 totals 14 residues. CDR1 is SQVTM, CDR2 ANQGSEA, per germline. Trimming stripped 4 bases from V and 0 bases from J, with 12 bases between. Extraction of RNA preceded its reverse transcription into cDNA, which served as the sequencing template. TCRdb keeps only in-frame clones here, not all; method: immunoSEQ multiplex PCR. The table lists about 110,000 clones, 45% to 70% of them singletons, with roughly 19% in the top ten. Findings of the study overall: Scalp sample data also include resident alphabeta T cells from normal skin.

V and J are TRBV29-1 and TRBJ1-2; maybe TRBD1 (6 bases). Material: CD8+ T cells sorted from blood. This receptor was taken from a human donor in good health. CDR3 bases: TGCAGCGTTGTCGGGGGCATTTCTAACTATGGCTACACCTTC. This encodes CSVVGGISNYGYTF.